This note documents a single T cell receptor (beta chain) sequence. The CDR3 is 13 amino acids. Trimming left V 5 bases short and J 3 bases short, with 9 bases between. CDR1 is SGHKS, CDR2 YYEKEE, per germline (reference sequence). The sample belongs to a study of blood T cell repertoires in COVID-19. Per the study methods: Amplification of reference gene primers provided the estimated nucleated cell counts. The method was immunoSEQ multiplex PCR; TCRdb's version includes in-frame clones alone and lacks a portion of them. The DNA was the basis for D and trimming; V, J and clone size are from that table. The sample carries 99,000 or so clones, 82% recorded once.

The genes are TRBV5-5 and TRBJ1-5; D unclear. The sample was peripheral blood. The clonotype comes from a man aged 60-69 years with acute or convalescent COVID-19. CDR3 in DNA: TGTGCCAGCAGTCGGACTGACAATCAGCCCCAGCATTTT. As protein: CASSRTDNQPQHF.